This entry lists 16 T cell receptor beta chains sequenced from one sample in a study of blood T cell repertoires in COVID-19 (dated by TCRdb to the early 2020s). The library was generated by the immunoSEQ multiplex PCR assay. The table comes from immuneACCESS by way of TCRdb, which keeps in-frame sequences with V and J called. Part of the clones is missing from these tables; in studies checked, under half for an unresolved V gene and the rest for unknown reasons. The sample table lists around 220,000 clones, roughly 80% of them with a count of one. Roughly 10% of the sample lies in the top ten. Sequencing input: peripheral blood. The receptor source for this set is a woman aged 80 or older with acute or convalescent COVID-19.

The rearrangement links TRBV15 to TRBJ2-1; TRBD2 matches 9 bases. The CDR3 consists of 16 residues. V lost 5 bases and J lost 4; bases outside the gene matches: 9. Germline CDR1 LNHNV, CDR2 YYDKDF (reference sequence). CDR3 bases: TGTGCCACCAGCCCAGAGGGGGCGGGAGGGTACAATGAGCAGTTCTTC. It specifies CATSPEGAGGYNEQFF.

This clone was counted only a few times. The rearrangement uses TRBV6-2 or TRBV6-3 and TRBJ1-2, with 9 bases lining up with TRBD1. This CDR3 has 14 amino acids. Germline CDR1 and CDR2: MNHEY and SVGEGT. V gave up 0 bases and J gave up 7 bases; unmatched junction bases: 3. The CDR3 DNA reads as TGTGCCAGCAGTTACTCGACAGGGGGTCGTGGCTACACCTTC. It codes for CASSYSTGGRGYTF.

The CDR3 region is CASRAYSTGANVLTF. DNA for the CDR3: TGTGCCAGTCGTGCTTACAGCACTGGGGCCAACGTCCTGACTTTC. The rearrangement links TRBV19 to TRBJ2-6, with D unresolved. The CDR3 contains 15 residues. Germline assignment: CDR1 LNHDA and CDR2 SQIVND (reference sequence). The V end lost 8 bases, the J end lost 2 bases, and 13 bases lay between the germline ends.

The V and J genes are TRBV5-4 and TRBJ2-3, with 9 nucleotides matching TRBD2. The V segment lost 2 bases and the J segment 6 bases; nucleotides outside the gene matches: 7. Germline V CDR1 and CDR2: SGHNT, YYREEE (reference sequence). CDR3 length: 15 amino acids. The CDR3 spells CASSFSGTSMDTQYF. The DNA for the CDR3 is TGTGCCAGCAGCTTTAGCGGGACTAGCATGGATACGCAGTATTTT.

The rearrangement uses TRBV19 and TRBJ1-1; the D gene is possibly TRBD1 (6 bases). V lost 4 bases to trimming and J lost 1 base, with 13 bases between them. The CDR3 runs to 15 residues. Per the germline V gene, CDR1 is LNHDA and CDR2 is SQIVND (reference sequence). The CDR3 reads CASSTRDNPNTEAFF. DNA of the CDR3: TGTGCCAGTAGTACCCGGGACAACCCGAACACTGAAGCTTTCTTT.

This chain links TRBV6-1 with TRBJ2-3; the match to TRBD2 covers 11 bases. V dropped 4 bases and J dropped 0; count of bases not matched to a gene: 12. The germline V gene has CDR1 MNHNS and CDR2 SASEGT. There are 19 residues in the CDR3. Here the CDR3 DNA reads TGTGCCAGCAGTGTCAGCTTACGGGGGACTAGCGGTAGCACAGATACGCAGTATTTT. Its protein product is CASSVSLRGTSGSTDTQYF.

This sequence joins TRBV20-1 and TRBJ2-7; weak D call: TRBD1 (5 bases). The CDR3 has 14 amino acids. The V gene's germline CDR1 is DFQATT and CDR2 SNEGSKA (reference sequence). V lost 3 bases, J lost 5 bases, and 17 bases lay in between. CDR3 amino acids: CSASKAGRFDEQYF. DNA for the CDR3: TGCAGTGCTAGTAAGGCAGGGCGGTTCGACGAGCAGTACTTC.

The V gene is TRBV18, the J gene TRBJ1-1; 8 bases are shared with TRBD1. Germline CDR1 KGHSH, CDR2 LQKENI. J gave up 5 bases and V 9 bases, and 11 bases lay outside the gene matches. CDR3 length: 14 amino acids. This CDR3 reads CASLQGASGTEAFF. The CDR3 coding sequence is TGTGCCAGTCTTCAGGGGGCTTCAGGGACTGAAGCTTTCTTT.

The gene calls are TRBV7-2 and TRBJ1-1; TRBD1 matches at 7 bases. With 4 bases clipped from V and 6 bases from J, the junction kept 8 bases outside the gene matches. CDR3 length: 14 residues. Per germline, CDR1 SGHTA and CDR2 FQGNSA. The CDR3 is CASSSIRGPAEAFF. In DNA form, the CDR3 reads TGTGCCAGCAGCTCCATTAGGGGGCCGGCTGAAGCTTTCTTT.

The rearrangement links TRBV30 to TRBJ1-4; D uncertain. Germline loops: CDR1 GTSNPN, CDR2 SVGIG (reference sequence). The V gene lost 0 bases and the J gene lost 4 bases, with 12 bases spanning the gap. This CDR3 spans 15 amino acids. The CDR3 DNA sequence: TGTGCCTGGAGTGTACCGCTGGGCAGTAATGAAAAACTGTTTTTT. It specifies CAWSVPLGSNEKLFF.

The chain is built from TRBV11-2 and TRBJ2-4; 10 bases are a match to TRBD2. CDR1 SGHAT and CDR2 FQNNGV come from the germline V gene. CDR3 length equals 18 residues. The J segment lost 2 bases and the V segment lost 1 base, leaving 8 bases of the junction unmatched. The CDR3 DNA is TGTGCCAGCAGCTTAGGGCGGGGTAGCGGGAGGACCAAAAACATTCAGTACTTC. It is translated as CASSLGRGSGRTKNIQYF.

The V call is TRBV7-9, the J call TRBJ1-4; maybe TRBD1 (6 bases). Per the germline V gene, CDR1 is SEHNR and CDR2 is FQNEAQ (reference sequence). This CDR3 spans 14 amino acids. Trimming took off 2 bases at V and 5 bases at J, with 9 bases between the two ends. In DNA form, the CDR3 reads TGTGCCAGCAGCTTAAGGGGGGGCAATGAAAAACTGTTTTTT. This sequence encodes CASSLRGGNEKLFF.

This clone was counted between two and nine times. The chain recombines TRBV6-5 with TRBJ2-3, with 7 bases lining up with TRBD2. The CDR3 sequence is 15 residues long. The V and J ends lost 8 bases and 0 bases, in that order; junction bases with no gene match: 8. Germline-derived CDR1 and CDR2 are MNHEY and SVGAGI. CDR3 DNA sequence: TGTGCCAGCTCCTTGGCTAGCGGCAGCACAGATACGCAGTATTTT. Protein: CASSLASGSTDTQYF.

The chain combines TRBV19 with TRBJ2-3, with 11 positions matching TRBD2. The CDR3 loop spans 17 amino acids. The J segment lost 5 bases and the V segment lost 4 bases, leaving 11 bases of the junction unmatched. The germline V gene has CDR1 LNHDA and CDR2 SQIVND (reference sequence). The CDR3 DNA sequence: TGTGCCAGTAGTAAACTAGCGGGGGTCACGGGTGGAGATACGCAGTATTTT. The encoded protein is CASSKLAGVTGGDTQYF.

The chain couples TRBV29-1 to TRBJ1-2; maybe TRBD1 (5 bases). Trimming shortened V by 2 bases and J by 6 bases, and 19 bases separated the two germline ends. The CDR3 sequence is 15 residues long. Germline V gives CDR1 SQVTM, CDR2 ANQGSEA. The CDR3 spells CSVEQNPAGTHGYTF. The CDR3 DNA reads as TGCAGCGTTGAACAGAATCCGGCAGGGACTCATGGCTACACCTTC.

V gene TRBV30 combines with J gene TRBJ1-1; tentative D call: TRBD1 (5 bases). CDR1 and CDR2 from the germline V gene are GTSNPN and SVGIG (reference sequence). This CDR3 has 13 amino acids. Trimming left V 0 bases short and J 4 bases short, with 9 bases between. The CDR3: CAWSVGRATEAFF. CDR3 in DNA: TGTGCCTGGAGTGTAGGCAGGGCCACTGAAGCTTTCTTT.